This T cell receptor (beta chain) was retrieved from a study of CD8 T cells in Susac syndrome. RNA was extracted with the RNeasy kit, and a quantity of about 0.45 to 1 ug was reverse transcribed using random hexamers. The TCR beta CDR3 was amplified by immunoSEQ multiplex PCR across 54 Vbeta, 13 Jbeta. TCRdb itself ran the immunoSEQ multiplex PCR reads through MiXCR, one entry per CDR3 protein. The sample carries approximately 190,000 distinct CDR3 sequences, approximately 94% recorded once. Sequencing targeted TCR beta in T cells from blood (CD8+ and CD4+). The TEMRA cells underwent FACS enrichment, while the CD8+ and CD4+ T cells underwent negative isolation. About this clonotype: Its specificity is unknown.

Overall study findings and caveats: In its TCR sequencing and HLA analysis, the study acknowledged that the number of individuals was relatively small.

This CDR3 contains 12 residues. V was clipped by 4 bases and J by 9 bases, with 12 bases between them. In germline, CDR1 is LNHNV, CDR2 YYDKDF (reference sequence). Sequencing used CD4+ T cells from PBMCs. This sequence originates from a human donor in good health. V is TRBV15 and J is TRBJ1-2; tentative D call: TRBD1 (5 bases). CDR3 residues: CATSTRVGSYTF. The CDR3 DNA follows: TGTGCCACCAGCACCAGGGTTGGTAGCTACACCTTC.